The 18 T cell receptor beta chains presented below share a single source sample, sequenced in a study of OX40 agonist ivuxolimab in advanced cancers. Data came from immunoSEQ multiplex PCR; TCRdb stores just in-frame clones and leaves some out. In the table there are roughly 83,000 clones, about 90% of which are singletons. This specimen consisted of CD4+ or CD8+ T cells sorted from blood, obtained in a trial of the OX40 agonist ivuxolimab. These receptors were obtained from an adult with an advanced solid tumor such as melanoma, head and neck, liver or kidney cancer.

Only one count was recorded for this clone. The rearrangement uses TRBV7-9 and TRBJ2-1; 8 bases align to TRBD2. Germline V lookup: CDR1 SEHNR, CDR2 FQNEAQ (reference sequence). Unmatched junction bases numbered 12, after V lost 5 bases and J lost 6 bases. This CDR3 is 16 amino acids long. The CDR3 sequence: CASSPGLGGMFNEQFF. The CDR3 region has the DNA TGTGCCAGCAGCCCGGGACTAGGAGGGATGTTCAATGAGCAGTTCTTC.

This clone has a handful of counts. The V and J genes are TRBV6-5 and TRBJ2-6, with a tentative D call TRBD2 (6 bases). Trimming cost V 6 bases and J 2 bases, with 11 bases left between them. The CDR3 runs 15 residues. From germline, CDR1 is MNHEY and CDR2 SVGAGI. The CDR3 is CASRRRGTGANVLTF. The CDR3 DNA reads as TGTGCCAGCAGGAGGAGGGGTACTGGGGCCAACGTCCTGACTTTC.

The chain is built from TRBV15 and TRBJ1-3; D not certain. The CDR3 is made up of 14 amino acids. Germline CDR1 and CDR2: LNHNV and YYDKDF (reference sequence). V lost 0 bases, J lost 12 bases, and 15 bases lay in between. The DNA of the CDR3 is TGTGCCACCAGCAGAGATTTTGGGCAAATTGACATATATTTT. It is translated as CATSRDFGQIDIYF.

The chain joins TRBV29-1 to TRBJ1-1; TRBD1 aligns across 7 bases. This CDR3 has 12 residues. V shed 2 bases and J 4 bases; nucleotides not matched to a gene: 1. Germline loops: CDR1 SQVTM, CDR2 ANQGSEA. The CDR3 DNA is TGCAGCGTTGAAAGGGGGCCCACTGAAGCTTTCTTT. It yields the protein CSVERGPTEAFF.

The V call is TRBV9, the J call TRBJ2-2, with no clear D. V was pared by 3 bases and J by 5 bases, with 11 bases between. The CDR3 is 14 amino acids. Germline loops: CDR1 SGDLS, CDR2 YYNGEE. The CDR3 nucleotides are TGTGCCAGCAGCGCTGGGCCAATGACCGGGGAGCTGTTTTTT. Translated: CASSAGPMTGELFF.

The CDR3 DNA is TGCGCCAGCAGCCAAGACGATAGTTACGCAGATACGCAGTATTTT. The encoded protein is CASSQDDSYADTQYF. This chain joins TRBV4-3 and TRBJ2-3; the D is unclear. Per germline, CDR1 LGHNA and CDR2 YSLEER. Trimming stripped 0 bases from V and 4 bases from J, with 11 bases between. There are 15 residues in the CDR3.

This chain links TRBV4-3 with TRBJ1-5; weak D call: TRBD1 (5 bases). V lost 1 base, J lost 2 bases, and 12 bases lay in between. This CDR3 spans 16 amino acids. Germline CDR1 is LGHNA and CDR2 is YSLEER. The CDR3 is CASSQVRERGNQPQHF. The CDR3, as DNA: TGCGCCAGCAGCCAAGTCAGGGAGCGTGGCAATCAGCCCCAGCATTTT.

The chain links TRBV28 to TRBJ2-5; D gene uncertain. V was shortened by 8 bases and J by 5 bases, with 12 bases between the two germline ends. The CDR3 totals 12 residues. Per the germline V gene, CDR1 is MDHEN and CDR2 is SYDVKM. Here the CDR3 DNA reads TGTGCCAGCCAGACGGGCCCGGAGACCCAGTACTTC. Translation: CASQTGPETQYF.

The V gene is TRBV28, the J gene TRBJ2-1, with D perhaps matching TRBD2 (5 bases). The germline V and J ends were trimmed by 5 bases and 2 bases, with 16 bases remaining between them. Germline V lookup: CDR1 MDHEN, CDR2 SYDVKM. This CDR3 has 16 residues. The CDR3 sequence is CASSTPSELAYNEQFF. The CDR3 DNA follows: TGTGCCAGCAGTACACCGAGCGAACTAGCCTACAATGAGCAGTTCTTC.

The chain combines TRBV9 with TRBJ2-3, with 10 bases matching TRBD2. The CDR3 totals 16 residues. Germline loops: CDR1 SGDLS, CDR2 YYNGEE. Trimming took 3 bases from V and 2 from J; bases not matched to a gene: 6. CDR3 loop: CASSGASGGFTDTQYF. CDR3 bases: TGTGCCAGCAGCGGGGCTAGCGGGGGATTCACAGATACGCAGTATTTT.

This clone has a single count. This chain uses TRBV6-6 with TRBJ2-5; D is possibly TRBD2 (5 bases). Germline CDR1 reads MNHNY; CDR2 reads SVGAGI (reference sequence). This CDR3 spans 12 amino acids. Trimming cost V 10 bases and J 3 bases, with 12 bases left between them. CDR3 protein: CAIFGNEETQYF. DNA for the CDR3: TGTGCCATTTTCGGGAATGAAGAGACCCAGTACTTC.

The chain has TRBV27 and TRBJ2-2, with unresolved D. V dropped 3 bases and J dropped 0 bases, with 8 bases sitting between them. Germline V gene lookup returns CDR1 MNHEY and CDR2 SMNVEV (reference sequence). The CDR3 runs 15 residues. The CDR3 nucleotides are TGTGCCAGCAGTTTCCAGGAGTCGAACACCGGGGAGCTGTTTTTT. Amino acids: CASSFQESNTGELFF.

J is TRBJ2-2 and V is TRBV6-1, with TRBD2 matching over 8 bases. CDR3 length: 13 residues. The V segment lost 8 bases and the J segment 5 bases; nucleotides outside the gene matches: 4. CDR1 and CDR2 from the germline V gene are MNHNS and SASEGT. The CDR3 DNA reads TGTGCCAGCGCGGGACTAGGGACCGGGGAGCTGTTTTTT. Residues: CASAGLGTGELFF.

The chain joins TRBV29-1 to TRBJ2-1; 12 bases line up with TRBD1. Germline values: CDR1 SQVTM, CDR2 ANQGSEA. The CDR3 loop spans 16 amino acids. After removal of 3 bases from V and 1 base from J, the junction contained 4 bases not matched to a gene. In DNA form, the CDR3 reads TGCAGCGTTGAGGGGACAGGGGGCGATTCCTACAATGAGCAGTTCTTC. Protein product: CSVEGTGGDSYNEQFF.

This chain links TRBV20-1 with TRBJ2-3; no clear D. CDR3 length: 11 residues. V was trimmed by 3 bases and J by 10 bases, leaving 11 bases between them. CDR1 DFQATT and CDR2 SNEGSKA come from the germline V gene (reference sequence). CDR3 DNA: TGCAGTGCTAGTGAGATGTTTGCGCAGTATTTT. This translates into CSASEMFAQYF.

With respect to this clone: Other DNA sequences in the sample encode the same CDR3. CDR3 in amino acids: CASRKTGANEKLFF. CDR3 in DNA: TGTGCCAGCAGAAAGACAGGAGCTAATGAAAAACTGTTTTTT. The chain combines TRBV28 with TRBJ1-4; D is perhaps TRBD1 (6 bases). V shed 6 bases and J shed 3 bases, with 11 bases lying between them. The CDR3 contains 14 residues. The germline V gene encodes CDR1 MDHEN and CDR2 SYDVKM.

The chain employs TRBV27 and TRBJ2-1; D possibly uses TRBD1 or TRBD2 (6 bases each). Germline V gives CDR1 MNHEY, CDR2 SMNVEV (reference sequence). CDR3 size: 14 residues. Trimming left V 3 bases short and J 2 bases short, with 8 bases between. The CDR3 spells CASSFRGPYNEQFF. The CDR3, as DNA: TGTGCCAGCAGTTTTCGGGGGCCCTACAATGAGCAGTTCTTC.

The rearrangement links TRBV6-5 to TRBJ2-1; D possibly matches TRBD1 or TRBD2 (5 bases each). There are 13 residues in the CDR3. V was cut by 5 bases and J by 16 bases, with 21 bases left in between. Germline lookup yields CDR1 MNHEY and CDR2 SVGAGI. CDR3 protein: CASSDRDLRRKFF. The DNA of the CDR3 is TGTGCCAGCAGTGACCGGGACCTCCGGAGAAAATTCTTC.